These T cell receptor beta chains were read from a single sample in a study of blood T cell repertoires in COVID-19. The repertoire was sequenced with immunoSEQ multiplex PCR; TCRdb's copy has only in-frame clones and lacks some. The sample lists about 250,000 clones, around 90% occurring once. The source material was peripheral blood. The source of these receptors is a man older than 75 with acute or convalescent COVID-19. The CDR3 runs from the conserved cysteine through the conserved F or W. D genes are given only for firm matches. The size field is filled for only some rows; it gives once, few, many or a size class.

abundance | j_gene | v_gene | d_gene | CDR3aa
once | TRBJ2-5 | TRBV10-3 | . | CAISESSGQETQYF
. | TRBJ1-3 | TRBV7-2 | TRBD1 | CASSFDRGLGNTIYF
. | TRBJ2-3 | TRBV19 | . | CASSPRGSKGTDTQYF
. | TRBJ1-5 | TRBV2 | TRBD1 | CASRDRGGNQPQHF
. | TRBJ1-2 | TRBV6-5 | TRBD1 | CASSTGGDYGYTF
. | TRBJ2-7 | TRBV6-5 | TRBD2 | CASSRLAGGKYEQYF
. | TRBJ1-1 | TRBV12-5 | . | CASGLVAGSEAFF
. | TRBJ2-5 | TRBV5-4 | TRBD2 | CASSREGGETQYF
. | TRBJ2-1 | TRBV12-5 | . | CASGLIRQTSSYNEQFF
. | TRBJ2-1 | TRBV27 | TRBD2 | CASNPGLAAHMGNEQFF
. | TRBJ1-1 | TRBV7-2 | TRBD1 | CASSKRTGTEAFF
. | TRBJ2-2 | TRBV12-3/TRBV12-4 | . | CASLRVLGELFF